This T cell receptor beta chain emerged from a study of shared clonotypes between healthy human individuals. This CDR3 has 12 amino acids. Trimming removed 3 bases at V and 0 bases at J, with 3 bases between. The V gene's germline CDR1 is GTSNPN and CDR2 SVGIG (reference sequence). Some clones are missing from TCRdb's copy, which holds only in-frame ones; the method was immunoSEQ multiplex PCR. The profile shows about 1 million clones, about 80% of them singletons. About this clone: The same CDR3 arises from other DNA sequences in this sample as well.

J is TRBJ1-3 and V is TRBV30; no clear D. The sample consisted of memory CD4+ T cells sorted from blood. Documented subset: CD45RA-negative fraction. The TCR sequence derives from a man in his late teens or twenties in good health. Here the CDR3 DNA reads TGTGCCTGGAGAGCCTCTGGAAACACCATATATTTT. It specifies CAWRASGNTIYF.